Included here is one T cell receptor beta chain sequence, with context. Original processing notes: Amplification with reference gene primers provided the estimates of nucleated cell counts. Clones were read by immunoSEQ multiplex PCR, and TCRdb kept only the in-frame ones, dropping some. Clone size and the V and J calls come from that table; the DNA yielded D and trimming. The repertoire holds some 190,000 clones, with about 85% as singletons. This entry is derived from a study of blood T cell repertoires in COVID-19. Overall study: Samples came from the United States, Italy and Spain, spanning acute and convalescent COVID-19.

This CDR3 has 15 residues. Looked up from germline, CDR1 is MGHDK and CDR2 is SYGVNS. V was pared by 1 base and J by 4 bases, with 13 bases between. The study drew participants aged about 18 to 95 years from roughly 25 US areas. Participants' reported clinical history set cohort assignment. The V call is TRBV25-1, the J call TRBJ1-2; maybe TRBD1 (5 bases). Input material: PBMCs or T cells enriched from blood (not recorded which). The sequence was collected from a woman aged 35 to 49 in a cohort exposed to, infected with or recovered from COVID-19 (not recorded which). CDR3 loop: CASSELGGGTYGYTF. The CDR3 coding sequence is TGTGCCAGCAGTGAATTGGGGGGGGGAACCTATGGCTACACCTTC.